The 23 T cell receptor beta chains reported below all come from one sample, sequenced in a study of cytomegalovirus exposure and HLA in healthy donors. The PCR was carried out with 60 Vbeta primers and 13 Jbeta primers. Some clones are missing from TCRdb's copy, which holds only in-frame ones; the method was immunoSEQ multiplex PCR. This sample has some 130,000 clones; roughly four fifths occur once, and the top ten carry 10% to 12%. Sample: PBMCs. These receptors all stem from a male donor in good health and CMV-seropositive.

This sequence joins TRBV5-6 and TRBJ2-7; 9 nucleotides agree with TRBD1. Germline V CDR1 and CDR2: SGHDT, YYEEEE. V gave up 4 bases and J gave up 6 bases; unmatched junction bases: 11. There are 15 residues in the CDR3. CDR3 in DNA: TGTGCCAGCAGCCCCAGGACAGGGGAAAGCTCCGAGCAGTACTTC. This translates into CASSPRTGESSEQYF.

The rearrangement uses TRBV11-2 and TRBJ1-1; D may be TRBD1 (5 bases). CDR1 SGHAT and CDR2 FQNNGV come from the germline V gene. The V end was cut by 6 bases, the J end by 3 bases, with 20 bases between. The CDR3 sequence is 16 residues long. The CDR3 DNA is TGTGCCAGCAGACCAAATTTGGGGCGCGGGGACACTGAAGCTTTCTTT. This translates into CASRPNLGRGDTEAFF.

This rearrangement joins TRBV28 to TRBJ1-1; D is undetermined. The CDR3 has 13 residues. V lost 3 bases, J lost 7 bases, and 12 bases lay in between. Germline V gives CDR1 MDHEN, CDR2 SYDVKM. The CDR3 here is CASSFGDHLEAFF. The DNA for the CDR3 is TGTGCCAGCAGTTTCGGAGATCACCTTGAAGCTTTCTTT.

This chain links TRBV7-2 with TRBJ2-4, with D perhaps matching TRBD1 (5 bases). The CDR3 is made up of 16 amino acids. The germline V gene encodes CDR1 SGHTA and CDR2 FQGNSA. V lost 5 bases and J 0 bases, leaving 14 bases between the germline ends. CDR3 nucleotides: TGTGCCAGCAGCCTTGGACACCTCATAGCCAAAAACATTCAGTACTTC. Translated: CASSLGHLIAKNIQYF.

V gene TRBV6-1 combines with J gene TRBJ1-5; D unclear. CDR3 length: 14 residues. Germline assignment: CDR1 MNHNS and CDR2 SASEGT. V was cut by 3 bases and J by 1 base, with 7 bases left in between. In nucleotides, the CDR3 is TGTGCCAGCAGTGAGTGGCCAAGCAATCAGCCCCAGCATTTT. Its translation: CASSEWPSNQPQHF.

J is TRBJ1-4 and V is TRBV30; D gene ambiguous. V dropped 2 bases and J dropped 0 bases, with 10 bases sitting between them. The CDR3 covers 15 residues. The germline gives CDR1 GTSNPN, CDR2 SVGIG (reference sequence). DNA of the CDR3: TGTGCCTGGAGTCTGCTCGGGACAACTAATGAAAAACTGTTTTTT. This sequence encodes CAWSLLGTTNEKLFF.

V is TRBV7-9 and J is TRBJ1-1; TRBD1 agrees at 9 bases. The germline V gene has CDR1 SEHNR and CDR2 FQNEAQ (reference sequence). The CDR3 extends over 13 amino acids. Trimming took 1 base from V and 7 from J; bases not matched to a gene: 1. CDR3 sequence: CASSLGDRVEAFF. The CDR3, as DNA: TGTGCCAGCAGCTTAGGGGACAGGGTTGAAGCTTTCTTT.

The chain links TRBV4-3 to TRBJ1-3; D is undetermined. Germline CDR1 is LGHNA and CDR2 is YSLEER. Trimming removed 0 bases at V and 0 bases at J, with 9 bases between. The length of the CDR3 is 16 residues. In DNA, the CDR3 is TGCGCCAGCAGCCAAGATATAGTACTCTCTGGAAACACCATATATTTT. It specifies CASSQDIVLSGNTIYF.

J is TRBJ1-5 and V is TRBV29-1, with 9 positions matching TRBD1. V shed 4 bases and J 5 bases; nucleotides not matched to a gene: 3. CDR1 SQVTM and CDR2 ANQGSEA come from the germline V gene. The CDR3 extends over 13 amino acids. CDR3 protein: CSVGGTGYQPQHF. In nucleotides, the CDR3 is TGCAGCGTTGGAGGGACAGGGTATCAGCCCCAGCATTTT. Using reference TRBV29-1 and TRBJ1-5 for the parts outside the CDR3, the full variable domain is SAVISQKPSRDICQRGTSLTIQCQVDSQVTMMFWYRQQPGQSLTLIATANQGSEATYESGFVIDKFPISRPNLTFSTLTVSNMSPEDSSIYLCSVGGTGYQPQHFGDGTRLSIL.

This clone was recorded once. This chain's CDR3 is CASSIAGGPADTQYF. The CDR3 DNA is TGTGCCAGCAGCATAGCGGGAGGGCCCGCAGATACGCAGTATTTT. The genes are TRBV27 and TRBJ2-3, with 11 nucleotides matching TRBD2. The ends lost 6 bases at V and 4 bases at J; junction bases unmatched: 6. CDR1 and CDR2 from the germline V gene are MNHEY and SMNVEV (reference sequence). CDR3 size: 15 residues.

This chain joins TRBV7-3 and TRBJ2-2; unclear D gene. Germline CDR1 SGHTA, CDR2 FQGTGA. Deletions cut 6 bases from V and 1 base from J, with 6 bases between. This CDR3 region has 13 residues. The CDR3 DNA is TGTGCCAGCAGGCCCGGGAACACCGGGGAGCTGTTTTTT. Translation: CASRPGNTGELFF.

The chain carries TRBV9 and TRBJ2-5; D not resolved. Germline-derived CDR1 and CDR2 are SGDLS and YYNGEE. There are 16 residues in the CDR3. Between the trimmed V and J ends, which lost 0 bases and 2 bases, there was a span of 14 bases. CDR3 amino acids: CASSVDPLTLQETQYF. The CDR3, as DNA: TGTGCCAGCAGCGTAGACCCCCTGACTTTGCAAGAGACCCAGTACTTC.

In nucleotides, the CDR3 is TGTGCCAGCAGCCCGTGGGACAGGGCTTTCTACAATGAGCAGTTCTTC. Translation gives CASSPWDRAFYNEQFF. The chain is built from TRBV11-2 and TRBJ2-1; 9 positions match TRBD1. V trimming: 5 bases; J trimming: 3 bases; junction bases outside the gene matches: 8. Germline loops: CDR1 SGHAT, CDR2 FQNNGV. This CDR3 region has 16 residues. The full variable domain, its missing parts supplied by reference TRBV11-2 and TRBJ2-1, is EAGVAQSPRYKIIEKRQSVAFWCNPISGHATLYWYQQILGQGPKLLIQFQNNGVVDDSQLPKDRFSAERLKGVDSTLKIQPAKLEDSAVYLCASSPWDRAFYNEQFFGPGTRLTVL.

This clone was counted between two and nine times. This chain links TRBV11-2 with TRBJ1-1; D not certain. With 0 bases removed from V and 1 base from J, the gap between germline ends came to 9 bases. Germline V gene data show CDR1 as SGHAT and CDR2 as FQNNGV. The CDR3 contains 15 residues. In DNA, the CDR3 is TGTGCCAGCAGCTTAGAGGCCAGACAGAACACTGAAGCTTTCTTT. Translating it yields CASSLEARQNTEAFF.

The chain uses TRBV28 and TRBJ2-3; D might be TRBD2 (5 bases). The CDR3 is made up of 14 amino acids. The V gene's germline CDR1 is MDHEN and CDR2 SYDVKM. The V end was cut by 5 bases, the J end by 4 bases, with 13 bases between. CDR3 residues: CASSPGVAADTQYF. In nucleotides, the CDR3 is TGTGCCAGCAGTCCCGGGGTAGCAGCAGATACGCAGTATTTT. Drawing the rest from reference TRBV28 and TRBJ2-3, the complete variable domain is DVKVTQSSRYLVKRTGEKVFLECVQDMDHENMFWYRQDPGLGLRLIYFSYDVKMKEKGDIPEGYSVSREKKERFSLILESASTNQTSMYLCASSPGVAADTQYFGPGTRLTVL.

The gene calls are TRBV6-6 and TRBJ1-1, with TRBD1 identical over 8 bases. V trimming: 5 bases; J trimming: 0 bases; junction bases outside the gene matches: 5. CDR3 length: 15 residues. CDR1 MNHNY and CDR2 SVGAGI come from the germline V gene (reference sequence). The CDR3 reads CASSGLTGVNTEAFF. In nucleotides, the CDR3 is TGTGCCAGCAGTGGACTGACAGGGGTGAACACTGAAGCTTTCTTT.

J is TRBJ1-2 and V is TRBV7-8, with a possible D match to TRBD1 (5 bases). There are 15 residues in the CDR3. V lost 1 base, J lost 4 bases, and 13 bases lay in between. Germline V CDR1 and CDR2: SGHVS, FQNEAQ. CDR3 sequence reads: CASSLEGWGVYGYTF. CDR3 DNA: TGTGCCAGCAGCTTAGAGGGGTGGGGGGTCTATGGCTACACCTTC. Drawing the rest from reference TRBV7-8 and TRBJ1-2, the complete variable domain is GAGVSQSPRYKVAKRGQDVALRCDPISGHVSLFWYQQALGQGPEFLTYFQNEAQLDKSGLPSDRFFAERPEGSVSTLKIQRTQQEDSAVYLCASSLEGWGVYGYTFGSGTRLTVV.

The chain has TRBV27 and TRBJ1-6, with 8 bases aligning to TRBD1. Germline values: CDR1 MNHEY, CDR2 SMNVEV (reference sequence). The CDR3 has 13 residues. V shed 4 bases and J 10 bases; nucleotides not matched to a gene: 3. This chain's CDR3 is CASSYRGRSPLHF. For the CDR3, the DNA is TGTGCCAGCAGTTACAGGGGGAGATCACCCCTCCACTTT.

This chain connects TRBV30 to TRBJ2-5; D remains unclear. Germline V gives CDR1 GTSNPN, CDR2 SVGIG (reference sequence). V lost 3 bases and J lost 1, with 21 bases in between. This CDR3 comprises 17 residues. CDR3 amino acids: CAWSPSRIERFQETQYF. The DNA of the CDR3 is TGTGCCTGGAGCCCCTCGAGGATCGAAAGGTTCCAAGAGACCCAGTACTTC.

This rearrangement joins TRBV14 to TRBJ2-7; weak D call: TRBD2 (5 bases). V was trimmed by 2 bases and J by 5 bases, leaving 16 bases between them. The CDR3 is 15 residues long. CDR1 and CDR2 (germline): SGHDN, FVKESK. CDR3 DNA: TGTGCCAGCAGCCAACTATCCGGGGTATTTGACGAGCAGTACTTC. Protein product: CASSQLSGVFDEQYF.

The V and J genes are TRBV7-3 and TRBJ2-1; possible D gene TRBD1, 5 bases. Germline V lookup: CDR1 SGHTA, CDR2 FQGTGA. The CDR3 totals 14 residues. Trimming removed 6 bases at V and 2 bases at J, with 11 bases between. The CDR3 nucleotides are TGTGCCAGCAGTCAGGGCTTGCCCTACAATGAGCAGTTCTTC. The encoded protein is CASSQGLPYNEQFF.

For this clone: The germline gene is not matched at one end of the junction; a read error may be the cause. The V call is TRBV7-9, the J call TRBJ2-3, with 7 bases matching TRBD2. Germline values: CDR1 SEHNR, CDR2 FQNEAQ (reference sequence). There are 13 residues in the CDR3. The DNA for the CDR3 is TGTTCCAGCAGACTAGCCAGCACAGATACGCAGTATTTT. Protein: CSSRLASTDTQYF.

The V and J genes are TRBV19 and TRBJ2-7; possible D gene TRBD1, 6 bases. Germline V CDR1 and CDR2: LNHDA, SQIVND (reference sequence). The CDR3 covers 12 residues. Trimming removed 7 bases at V and 4 bases at J, with 11 bases between. The DNA for the CDR3 is TGTGCCAGTATGGACAGCAGGTACGAGCAGTACTTC. Translating it yields CASMDSRYEQYF.